These T cell receptor beta chains were read from a single sample in a study of blood T cell repertoires in COVID-19. Here immunoSEQ multiplex PCR was the method, and the copy in TCRdb shows in-frame clones only, minus some. The profile covers 65,000 to 90,000 clones, with about four fifths appearing a single time and approximately 4.4% taken by the ten largest. Sequences were obtained from peripheral blood. The receptors here all came from a woman older than 75 with active or convalescent COVID-19. Each CDR3 is given with its conserved first and last residue. The D gene is left open where the match is weak. The listing skips clone size in some rows; elsewhere it reads once, few, many or a size class.

size	V	D	J	DNA	CDR3
.	TRBV6-5	TRBD1	TRBJ1-1	TGTGCCAGCAGTTATTTTGGACAGGGTTCAGAAGCTTTCTTT	CASSYFGQGSEAFF
.	TRBV28	.	TRBJ1-4	TGTGCCAGCAGTTTAGGGGGGGGTAATGAAAAACTGTTTTTT	CASSLGGGNEKLFF
.	TRBV7-2	.	TRBJ1-3	TGTGCCAGCAGCTTAGGCAGGGGAAACACCATATATTTT	CASSLGRGNTIYF
.	TRBV9	TRBD1	TRBJ2-6	TGTGCCAGCAGCGTAGATGACAGGGGGTCCTCTGGGGCCAACGTCCTGACTTTC	CASSVDDRGSSGANVLTF
medium-sized	TRBV12-5	TRBD2	TRBJ2-2	TGTGCTAGTGCCCTTAGCGGGCGAGGGGAGCTGTTTTTT	CASALSGRGELFF
many	TRBV5-4	.	TRBJ2-1	TGTGCCAGCAGCTTAATAGGGCCCGGGGACAATGAGCAGTTCTTC	CASSLIGPGDNEQFF
few	TRBV30	.	TRBJ2-3	TGTGCCTGGAGTTTGTCACAGGGCACGCAGTATTTT	CAWSLSQGTQYF
.	TRBV2	TRBD2	TRBJ2-2	TGTCCCAGCACCCGGGCCGGGGGGGGCGTGGACACCGGGGAGCTGTTTTTT	CPSTRAGGGVDTGELFF
once	TRBV2	.	TRBJ1-4	TGTGCCAGCAGTGATAAAGGGGCCCATAATGAAAAACTGTTTTTT	CASSDKGAHNEKLFF
.	TRBV7-9	.	TRBJ1-1	TGTGCCAGTAAAAATACAGGATCTAACACTGAAGCTTTCTTT	CASKNTGSNTEAFF
.	TRBV12-5	.	TRBJ1-6	TGTGCTAGTGGTTTGGGCAGTTCACCCCTCCACTTT	CASGLGSSPLHF
.	TRBV19	.	TRBJ1-4	TGTGCCAGTAGTATAGGAGAGGTTCGAAATGAAAAACTGTTTTTT	CASSIGEVRNEKLFF
many	TRBV19	.	TRBJ1-2	TGTGCCAGTAGTATGACGGACAGATACTATGGCTACACCTTC	CASSMTDRYYGYTF
.	TRBV2	TRBD1	TRBJ2-7	TGTGCCAGCACGTGGCGGACAGGGGGTACCGAGCAGTACTTC	CASTWRTGGTEQYF
.	TRBV2	.	TRBJ1-5	TGTGCCAGCAGTGAAGTCCTTAGCAATCAGCCCCAGCATTTT	CASSEVLSNQPQHF
.	TRBV7-2	TRBD2	TRBJ2-3	TGTGCCAGCAGCTTCGCTTTGACTAGCGGGGGGGCCACAGATACGCAGTATTTT	CASSFALTSGGATDTQYF
.	TRBV19	TRBD1	TRBJ1-2	TGTGCCAGTAGTGTAACAGGGGTGGATAGTGGCTACACCTTC	CASSVTGVDSGYTF
.	TRBV4-1	.	TRBJ2-7	TGCGCCAGCAGCCAAGTAGTGGGACTTCAAACCTACGAGCAGTACTTC	CASSQVVGLQTYEQYF
.	TRBV24-1	TRBD1	TRBJ2-2	TGTGCCACCAGTGCCACCGGGACAGGGGTCGCCGGGGAGCTGTTTTTT	CATSATGTGVAGELFF
.	TRBV11-3	.	TRBJ2-6	TGTGCCAGCAGCTTCCTCGCTATTTCTGGGGCCAACGTCCTGACTTTC	CASSFLAISGANVLTF
.	TRBV5-1	.	TRBJ2-7	TGCGCCAGCAGCTTGGGGCCCACCAGTTCCTACGAGCAGTACTTC	CASSLGPTSSYEQYF
.	TRBV5-4	TRBD2	TRBJ2-5	TGTGCCAGCAGTTCAGCGGGAGCAGAGACCCAGTACTTC	CASSSAGAETQYF
.	TRBV19	TRBD1	TRBJ1-2	TGTGCCAGTACCGAACAGGGGTATGGCTACACCTTC	CASTEQGYGYTF
.	TRBV29-1	TRBD2	TRBJ2-3	TGCAGCGTTGCCGGGGGGGATACGCAGTATTTT	CSVAGGDTQYF
.	TRBV7-8	.	TRBJ2-1	TGTGCCAGCAGCTTAGAATCAGGGTACAATGAGCAGTTCTTC	CASSLESGYNEQFF
many	TRBV30	.	TRBJ2-2	TGTGCCAGCAAGGGACAATCGAACACCGGGGAGCTGTTTTTT	CASKGQSNTGELFF
.	TRBV6-6	TRBD2	TRBJ2-3	TGTGCCAGCAGAACAACGACTAGCGGGAGTTCAGATACGCAGTATTTT	CASRTTTSGSSDTQYF